Below, one T cell receptor (beta chain) is given with its context. These data originate in a study of shared clonotypes between healthy human individuals. About the research overall: Each donor's CD4 naive and CD4 memory cells filled three plates apiece, CD8 naive two, and CD8 memory one.

The repertoire was sequenced with immunoSEQ multiplex PCR; TCRdb's copy has only in-frame clones and lacks some. The sample contains 2 million to 2.5 million clones, roughly 95% of which appear only once. Naive-designated CD8 cells lacked CD45RO, were positively enriched for CCR7, and omitted terminally differentiated effector memory CD45RA+ cells. This CDR3 spans 14 amino acids. V lost 0 bases, J lost 7 bases, and 13 bases lay in between. Sequenced sample: naive CD8+ T cells sorted from blood. This TCR was sampled from a young man in good health. The rearrangement links TRBV5-3 to TRBJ1-1; D remains ambiguous. TRBV5-3 is assigned to the ORF class and has an uncertain function. The CDR3 here is CARSLAAVGCEAFF. The CDR3 nucleotides read TGTGCCAGAAGCTTGGCAGCGGTAGGTTGTGAAGCTTTCTTT.